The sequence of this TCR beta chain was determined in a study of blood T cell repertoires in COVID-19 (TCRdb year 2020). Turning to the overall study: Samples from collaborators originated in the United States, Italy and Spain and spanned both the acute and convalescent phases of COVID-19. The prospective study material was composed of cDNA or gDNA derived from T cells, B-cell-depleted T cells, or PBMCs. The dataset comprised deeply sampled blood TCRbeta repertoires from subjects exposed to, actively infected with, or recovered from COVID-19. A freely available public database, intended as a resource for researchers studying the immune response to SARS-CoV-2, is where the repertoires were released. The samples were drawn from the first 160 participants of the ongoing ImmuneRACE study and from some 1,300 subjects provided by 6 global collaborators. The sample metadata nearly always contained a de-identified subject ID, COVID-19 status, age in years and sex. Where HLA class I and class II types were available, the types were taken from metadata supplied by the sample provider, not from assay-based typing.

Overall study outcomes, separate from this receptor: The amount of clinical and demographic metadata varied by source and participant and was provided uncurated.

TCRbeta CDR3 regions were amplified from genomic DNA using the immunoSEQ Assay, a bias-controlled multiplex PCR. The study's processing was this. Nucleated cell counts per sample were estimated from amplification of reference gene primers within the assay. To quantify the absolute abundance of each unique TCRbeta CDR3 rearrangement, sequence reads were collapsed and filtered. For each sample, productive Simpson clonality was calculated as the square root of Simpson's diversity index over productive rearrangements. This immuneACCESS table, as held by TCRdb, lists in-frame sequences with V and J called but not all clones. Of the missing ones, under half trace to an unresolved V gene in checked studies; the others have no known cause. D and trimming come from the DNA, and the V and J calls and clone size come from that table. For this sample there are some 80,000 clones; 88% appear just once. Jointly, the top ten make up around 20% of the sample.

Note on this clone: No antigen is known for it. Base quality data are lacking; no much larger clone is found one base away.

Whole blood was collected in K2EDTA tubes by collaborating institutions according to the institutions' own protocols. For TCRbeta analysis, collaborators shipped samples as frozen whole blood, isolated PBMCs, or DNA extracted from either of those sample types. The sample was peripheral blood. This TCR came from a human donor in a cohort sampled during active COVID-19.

The sequenced DNA: TGTGCCACCAGCAGAGTAAAGGACAGGGTATCTCCAGGCGCCGGGGAGCTGTTTTTT. It codes for CATSRVKDRVSPGAGELFF. The rearrangement combines TRBV15 with TRBJ2-2, with 8 bases aligning to TRBD1. The germline V gene (reference sequence) yields LNHNV for CDR1 and YYDKDF for CDR2. Trimming accounts for 1 base at V and 6 bases at J, while the number of junction bases matched to no gene is 16. The CDR3 runs 19 amino acids, cysteine and phenylalanine included. This entry keeps only the CDR3 DNA: 57 bases, framed from base 1.